The clone carrying this T cell receptor beta chain was picked up a small number of times. Its target is unknown. The sample comes from a study of CD8 T cells in ankylosing spondylitis. Germline V gene data show CDR1 as MDHEN and CDR2 as SYDVKM. This CDR3 is 16 amino acids long. V lost 4 bases and J lost 3, with 16 bases in between. From the 5' RACE reads, TCRdb called clonotypes with MiXCR, one entry per CDR3 protein. This sample has around 770,000 distinct CDR3 sequences, with 12% found just once. Notes on the study in general: It appeared that ankylosing spondylitis blood was characterized by a TCR beta motif of about eight highly homologous variants.

Sequencing input: blood, either unsorted or a sorted T cell fraction (not recorded which). V is TRBV28 and J is TRBJ2-1, with unresolved D. The sequence came from a male donor with ankylosing spondylitis. DNA for the CDR3: TGTGCCAGCAGTTCCCCTAGTGTCCCCAGCTACAATGAGCAGTTCTTC. Translating gives CASSSPSVPSYNEQFF.